Below are 25 T cell receptor beta chains sequenced from a single sample in a study of CD8 T cells in Susac syndrome. Roughly 0.45 to 1 ug RNA was reverse transcribed with random hexamers. TCRdb re-derived calls from the immunoSEQ multiplex PCR reads in MiXCR, one entry per CDR3 protein. The data contain around 270,000 distinct CDR3 sequences, about 89% of them singletons. The sequencing input was CD8+ T cells from PBMCs. These receptors all come from a human donor with multiple sclerosis.

The V call is TRBV2, the J call TRBJ2-6, with TRBD2 matching 7 bases. The CDR3 consists of 15 residues. Germline assignment: CDR1 SNHLY and CDR2 FYNNEI. The junction had 1 base not matched to a gene; V was cut back by 3 bases and J by 2 bases. CDR3 loop: CASSELAAGANVLTF. The CDR3 DNA reads as TGTGCCAGCAGTGAGCTAGCGGCTGGGGCCAACGTCCTGACTTTC.

This chain joins TRBV4-2 and TRBJ1-1; no clear D gene. Looked up from germline, CDR1 is LGHNA and CDR2 is YNFKEQ. The CDR3 contains 21 residues. Trimming stripped 2 bases from V and 4 bases from J, with 32 bases between. The CDR3 loop is CASSQLAGSALWSGVGTEAFF. CDR3 sequence (DNA): TGTGCCAGCAGCCAACTCGCCGGGTCGGCACTGTGGAGTGGGGTAGGCACTGAAGCTTTCTTT.

The chain couples TRBV6-1 to TRBJ2-6; D ambiguous. The germline gives CDR1 MNHNS, CDR2 SASEGT. The CDR3 length is 15 residues. The V end lost 10 bases, the J end lost 1 base, and 14 bases lay between the germline ends. The CDR3 coding sequence is TGTGCCACCACCATAAGCAGTTCTGGGGCCAACGTCCTGACTTTC. It encodes CATTISSSGANVLTF.

The V call is TRBV28, the J call TRBJ2-7; D call uncertain. Trimming left V 6 bases short and J 3 bases short, with 15 bases between. This CDR3 spans 14 amino acids. Per germline, CDR1 MDHEN and CDR2 SYDVKM. Written as DNA, the CDR3 is TGTGCCAGCAGCCCCATAGGGCGAGTCTACGAGCAGTACTTC. Its translation: CASSPIGRVYEQYF.

V and J are TRBV7-9 and TRBJ2-6; possible D gene TRBD1, 5 bases. V shed 5 bases and J shed 5 bases, with 10 bases lying between them. CDR3 length: 14 residues. Germline CDR1 and CDR2: SEHNR and FQNEAQ (reference sequence). CDR3 region: CASSDSGRANVLTF. Written as DNA, the CDR3 is TGTGCCAGCAGCGACTCAGGGAGGGCCAACGTCCTGACTTTC.

The rearrangement uses TRBV7-9 and TRBJ1-1; possible D gene TRBD1, 5 bases. This CDR3 comprises 14 residues. Germline values: CDR1 SEHNR, CDR2 FQNEAQ (reference sequence). Trimming removed 1 base at V and 4 bases at J, with 10 bases between. The CDR3 region has the DNA TGTGCCAGCAGCTTAGATTGGGGGACCACTGAAGCTTTCTTT. This encodes CASSLDWGTTEAFF.

This clonotype is a singleton in its sample. The rearrangement uses TRBV27 and TRBJ2-5, with TRBD2 matching over 7 bases. Germline V lookup: CDR1 MNHEY, CDR2 SMNVEV (reference sequence). This CDR3 is 14 amino acids long. Trimming took 5 bases from V and 2 from J; bases not matched to a gene: 5. The CDR3 loop is CASSPSGAQETQYF. CDR3 DNA sequence: TGTGCCAGCAGTCCGAGCGGGGCTCAAGAGACCCAGTACTTC.

The V and J genes are TRBV30 and TRBJ2-6; TRBD1 matches 8 bases. The CDR3 has 15 amino acids. Germline V gene sequence: CDR1 GTSNPN, CDR2 SVGIG (reference sequence). V trimming: 3 bases; J trimming: 2 bases; junction bases outside the gene matches: 3. The CDR3 is CAWSQGATGANVLTF. CDR3 sequence (DNA): TGTGCCTGGAGCCAGGGGGCGACTGGGGCCAACGTCCTGACTTTC.

The V call is TRBV6-2 or TRBV6-3, the J call TRBJ2-1, with 14 nucleotides matching TRBD2. Germline lookup yields CDR1 MNHEY and CDR2 SVGEGT. V was clipped by 0 bases and J by 10 bases; unmatched bases: 8. The CDR3 spans 17 residues. CDR3 region: CASSYSLTSGGAREQFF. CDR3 sequence (DNA): TGTGCCAGCAGTTACTCTCTGACTAGCGGGGGGGCGCGAGAGCAGTTCTTC.

The chain employs TRBV19 and TRBJ2-1; D not resolved. From germline, CDR1 is LNHDA and CDR2 SQIVND (reference sequence). The CDR3 totals 14 residues. Trimming left V 5 bases short and J 0 bases short, with 8 bases between. CDR3 nucleotides: TGTGCCAGTAGTCTCGTTAGCTCCTACAATGAGCAGTTCTTC. It encodes CASSLVSSYNEQFF.

The chain links TRBV15 to TRBJ2-4; 8 bases are a match to TRBD2. This CDR3 has 13 residues. V lost 5 bases to trimming and J lost 6 bases; unmatched junction nucleotides: 3. CDR1 and CDR2 (germline): LNHNV, YYDKDF (reference sequence). CDR3 DNA sequence: TGTGCCACCAGCGAGGGACTAGGAAACATTCAGTACTTC. It translates to CATSEGLGNIQYF.

This clonotype appeared a single time. The V call is TRBV12-3 or TRBV12-4, the J call TRBJ2-3; D gene ambiguous. The germline V and J ends were trimmed by 3 bases and 0 bases, with 7 bases remaining between them. The CDR3 has 14 amino acids. The CDR3 nucleotides read TGTGCCAGCAGTTTTGAGGCTAGCACAGATACGCAGTATTTT. Protein sequence: CASSFEASTDTQYF.

This clonotype was seen a few times. J is TRBJ2-7 and V is TRBV3-1; perhaps TRBD2 as D (5 bases). The CDR3 consists of 13 residues. Trimming took off 4 bases at V and 2 bases at J, with 9 bases between the two ends. CDR1 and CDR2 from the germline V gene are LGHDT and YNNKEL (reference sequence). CDR3 DNA sequence: TGTGCCAGCAGCCTGAGGGTAGCCTACGAGCAGTACTTC. This translates into CASSLRVAYEQYF.

This clonotype was detected only once. The chain has TRBV6-2 or TRBV6-3 and TRBJ2-7; the D gene is possibly TRBD2 (6 bases). The germline V gene encodes CDR1 MNHEY and CDR2 SVGEGT. V lost 6 bases, J lost 3 bases, and 18 bases lay in between. The CDR3 spans 15 residues. The CDR3 DNA is TGTGCCAGCAGAGGGTTAACGGGAGTGGACTACGAGCAGTACTTC. It specifies CASRGLTGVDYEQYF.

The V and J genes are TRBV2 and TRBJ2-1; a weak D match, TRBD1 (6 bases). Germline V CDR1 and CDR2: SNHLY, FYNNEI. CDR3 length: 14 residues. V lost 5 bases and J lost 6, with 14 bases in between. The CDR3 spells CASSPSGTRNEQFF. CDR3 sequence (DNA): TGTGCCAGCAGTCCCTCCGGGACACGCAATGAGCAGTTCTTC. Using reference TRBV2 and TRBJ2-1 for the parts outside the CDR3, the full variable domain is EPEVTQTPSHQVTQMGQEVILRCVPISNHLYFYWYRQILGQKVEFLVSFYNNEISEKSEIFDDQFSVERPDGSNFTLKIRSTKLEDSAMYFCASSPSGTRNEQFFGPGTRLTVL.

The chain couples TRBV19 to TRBJ1-5; 8 bases line up with TRBD1. The CDR3 spans 12 residues. Trimming took 10 bases from V and 9 from J; bases not matched to a gene: 8. Per the germline V gene, CDR1 is LNHDA and CDR2 is SQIVND (reference sequence). The CDR3 bases are TGTGCCACCGGACAGGGCCTCGGGCCCCAGCATTTT. This sequence encodes CATGQGLGPQHF.

The chain joins TRBV27 to TRBJ1-5; D possibly corresponds to TRBD1 (5 bases). V lost 0 bases to trimming and J lost 9 bases, with 12 bases between them. The germline gives CDR1 MNHEY, CDR2 SMNVEV (reference sequence). The CDR3 extends over 14 amino acids. The CDR3, as DNA: TGTGCCAGCAGTTTATCGTCGGGGCAGGTGCCCCAGCATTTT. Protein product: CASSLSSGQVPQHF.

The V call is TRBV12-2, the J call TRBJ2-7; the DNA was not compared with TRBD2, the D call given in the table. TRBV12-2 is a recognized pseudogene. The CDR3 is 17 residues long. The CDR3 sequence is CASRTRWVREGPREQYF. In DNA form, the CDR3 reads TGTGCAAGTCGCACCCGATGGGTACGGGAGGGCCCTCGGGAGCAGTACTTC.

The chain combines TRBV29-1 with TRBJ1-1; a possible D gene is TRBD1 (6 bases). CDR3 length: 13 amino acids. Per germline, CDR1 SQVTM and CDR2 ANQGSEA. Trimming shortened V by 7 bases and J by 4 bases, and 16 bases separated the two germline ends. The CDR3 spells CSANGGLGTEAFF. The CDR3 nucleotides read TGCAGCGCTAACGGGGGGCTTGGCACTGAAGCTTTCTTT. The full variable domain, with the rest looked up from reference TRBV29-1 and TRBJ1-1, is SAVISQKPSRDICQRGTSLTIQCQVDSQVTMMFWYRQQPGQSLTLIATANQGSEATYESGFVIDKFPISRPNLTFSTLTVSNMSPEDSSIYLCSANGGLGTEAFFGQGTRLTVV.

The V and J genes are TRBV6-2 or TRBV6-3 and TRBJ2-1; the D is unclear. V was pared by 5 bases and J by 8 bases, with 7 bases between. Germline V gives CDR1 MNHEY, CDR2 SVGEGT. This CDR3 has 11 amino acids. This CDR3 is CASSLSYEQFF. Written as DNA, the CDR3 is TGTGCCAGCAGTCTTTCGTATGAGCAGTTCTTC.

This clonotype was recorded a few times. The V gene is TRBV30, the J gene TRBJ2-7, with D possibly matching TRBD2 (6 bases). V was pared by 2 bases and J by 2 bases, with 7 bases between. In germline, CDR1 is GTSNPN, CDR2 SVGIG (reference sequence). This CDR3 spans 12 amino acids. The CDR3 DNA reads as TGTGCCTGGAGTCCGGGAGCCTACGAGCAGTACTTC. Protein product: CAWSPGAYEQYF.

This clonotype has just one count. This sequence joins TRBV14 and TRBJ1-1, with 8 bases identical to TRBD1. With V trimmed by 0 bases and J by 1 base, 7 bases remained unmatched. From germline, CDR1 is SGHDN and CDR2 FVKESK. The CDR3 sequence is 17 residues long. As DNA, the CDR3 is TGTGCCAGCAGCCAAGAAATGCAGGGGGCGGGGAACACTGAAGCTTTCTTT. Encoded protein: CASSQEMQGAGNTEAFF.

The table lists this clonotype with a count of one. The V call is TRBV2, the J call TRBJ1-6, with D hard to call. CDR3 length: 18 residues. Germline-derived CDR1 and CDR2 are SNHLY and FYNNEI. V was trimmed by 2 bases and J by 9 bases, leaving 23 bases between them. CDR3 amino acids: CASSEWSLAVVAGSPLHF. CDR3 DNA: TGTGCCAGCAGTGAATGGTCACTGGCAGTCGTAGCGGGTTCACCCCTCCACTTT.

The chain employs TRBV5-5 and TRBJ1-2; a possible D gene is TRBD1 (6 bases). Germline V gene lookup returns CDR1 SGHKS and CDR2 YYEKEE (reference sequence). Trimming took off 0 bases at V and 4 bases at J, with 19 bases between the two ends. This CDR3 is 17 amino acids long. CDR3 coding DNA: TGTGCCAGCAGCTTGGGGGCAGGGGAAGTTTTTGCCTATGGCTACACCTTC. It is translated as CASSLGAGEVFAYGYTF.

The rearrangement links TRBV6-2 or TRBV6-3 to TRBJ2-5; 12 nucleotides agree with TRBD2. The trim removed 6 bases at V and 5 bases at J, leaving 34 bases unmatched. The CDR3 has 24 amino acids. Looked up from germline, CDR1 is MNHEY and CDR2 is SVGEGT. CDR3 DNA sequence: TGTGCCAGCAGCCTGGCCCTGGACCCTTCCGCGGGATCTAGCGGGGGGGCCCACGGGGAGACCCAGTACTTC. The encoded protein is CASSLALDPSAGSSGGAHGETQYF.